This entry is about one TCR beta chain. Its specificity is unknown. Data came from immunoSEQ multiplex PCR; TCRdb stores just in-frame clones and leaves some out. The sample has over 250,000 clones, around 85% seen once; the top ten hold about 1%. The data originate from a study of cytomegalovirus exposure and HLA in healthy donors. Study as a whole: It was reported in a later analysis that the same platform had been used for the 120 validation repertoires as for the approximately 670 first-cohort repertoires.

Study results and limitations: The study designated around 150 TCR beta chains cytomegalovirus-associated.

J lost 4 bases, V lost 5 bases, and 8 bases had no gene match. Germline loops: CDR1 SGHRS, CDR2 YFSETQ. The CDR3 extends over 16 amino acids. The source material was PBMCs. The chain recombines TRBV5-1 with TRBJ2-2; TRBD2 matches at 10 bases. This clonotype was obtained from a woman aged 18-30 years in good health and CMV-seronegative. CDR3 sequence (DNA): TGCGCCAGCAGTCCTAGCGGGAGATCGGGCACCGGGGAGCTGTTTTTT. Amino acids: CASSPSGRSGTGELFF.